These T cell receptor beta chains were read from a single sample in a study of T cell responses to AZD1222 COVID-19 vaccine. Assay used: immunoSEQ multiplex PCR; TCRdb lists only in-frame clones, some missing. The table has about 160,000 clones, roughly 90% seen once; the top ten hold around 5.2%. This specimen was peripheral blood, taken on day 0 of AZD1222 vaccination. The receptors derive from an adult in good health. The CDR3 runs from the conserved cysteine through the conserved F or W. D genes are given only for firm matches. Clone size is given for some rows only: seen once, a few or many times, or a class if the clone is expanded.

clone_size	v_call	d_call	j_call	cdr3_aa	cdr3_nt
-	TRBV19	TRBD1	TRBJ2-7	CASTWGTGGSEQYF	TGTGCCAGTACATGGGGGACAGGGGGCTCCGAGCAGTACTTC
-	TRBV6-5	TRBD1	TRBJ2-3	CASSSRQGFGTDTQYF	TGTGCCAGCAGTTCCCGACAGGGGTTTGGGACAGATACGCAGTATTTT
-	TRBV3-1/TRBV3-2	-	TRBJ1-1	CASSLTVNTEAFF	TGTGCCAGCAGCCTTACAGTGAACACTGAAGCTTTCTTT
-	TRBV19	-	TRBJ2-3	CASSRQGEADTQYF	TGTGCCAGTAGTAGGCAGGGAGAGGCAGATACGCAGTATTTT
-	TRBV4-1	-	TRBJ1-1	CASSRGWANTEAFF	TGCGCCAGCAGTCGAGGGTGGGCGAACACTGAAGCTTTCTTT
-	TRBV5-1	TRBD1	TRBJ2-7	CASSFGDRGYEQYF	TGCGCCAGCAGCTTCGGGGACAGGGGTTACGAGCAGTACTTC
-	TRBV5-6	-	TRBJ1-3	CASSLAGNTIYF	TGTGCCAGCAGCTTGGCTGGAAACACCATATATTTT
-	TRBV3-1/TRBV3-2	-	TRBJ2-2	CASSQPPGELFF	TGTGCCAGCAGCCAACCCCCCGGGGAGCTGTTTTTT
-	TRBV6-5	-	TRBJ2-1	CASSYSGSNEQFF	TGTGCCAGCAGTTACTCGGGAAGCAATGAGCAGTTCTTC
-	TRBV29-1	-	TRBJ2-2	CSFGTYTGELFF	TGCAGTTTCGGGACTTACACCGGGGAGCTGTTTTTT
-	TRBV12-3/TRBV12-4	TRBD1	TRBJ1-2	CASSLIGTDGYTF	TGTGCCAGCAGTTTAATCGGGACAGATGGCTACACCTTC
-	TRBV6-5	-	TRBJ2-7	CASSSANHYEQYF	TGTGCCAGCAGTTCAGCGAACCACTACGAGCAGTACTTC
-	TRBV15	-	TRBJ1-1	CATTGTPNTEAFF	TGTGCCACCACCGGGACACCGAACACTGAAGCTTTCTTT
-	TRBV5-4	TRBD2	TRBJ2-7	CASSLALAGGHEQYF	TGTGCCAGCAGCTTGGCGCTAGCGGGGGGGCACGAGCAGTACTTC
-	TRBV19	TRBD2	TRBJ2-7	CASSRTSGAYEQYF	TGTGCCAGTAGTCGGACTAGCGGGGCCTACGAGCAGTACTTC
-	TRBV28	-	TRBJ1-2	CASSSRGTTYLGYTF	TGTGCCAGCAGTTCAAGGGGGACTACTTATCTAGGGTACACCTTC
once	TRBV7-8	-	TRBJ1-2	CASSVGVRGGGGYTF	TGTGCCAGCAGCGTAGGCGTTCGGGGCGGCGGTGGCTACACCTTC
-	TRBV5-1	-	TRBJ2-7	CASSLGGSSYEQYF	TGCGCCAGCAGCTTGGGCGGCAGCTCCTACGAGCAGTACTTC
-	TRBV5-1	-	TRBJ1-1	CASSLPSSEAFF	TGCGCCAGCAGCTTGCCATCCAGTGAAGCTTTCTTT
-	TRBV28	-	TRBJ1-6	CASSLFQEGNSPLHF	TGTGCCAGCAGTTTATTCCAGGAGGGTAATTCACCCCTCCACTTT
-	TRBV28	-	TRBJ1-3	CASSMPAVPPLLSSGNTIYF	TGTGCCAGCAGCATGCCAGCAGTGCCGCCCCTTTTGAGCTCTGGAAACACCATATATTTT
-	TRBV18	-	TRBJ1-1	CASSPLSLTATEAFF	TGTGCCAGCTCACCATTATCATTGACGGCCACTGAAGCTTTCTTT
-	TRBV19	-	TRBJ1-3	CASSTTGLSGNTIYF	TGTGCCAGTAGTACCACAGGGCTCTCTGGAAACACCATATATTTT
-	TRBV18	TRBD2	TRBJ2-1	CASSPRTSDSDEQFF	TGTGCCAGCTCACCTCGGACTAGTGACTCGGATGAGCAGTTCTTC
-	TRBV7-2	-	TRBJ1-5	CASSLKPPGQEGSGQPQHF	TGTGCCAGCAGCTTAAAGCCCCCGGGACAAGAGGGCTCGGGGCAGCCCCAGCATTTT
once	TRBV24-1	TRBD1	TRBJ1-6	CATSDGQGRGTLHF	TGTGCCACCAGCGATGGACAGGGCAGAGGAACCCTCCACTTT
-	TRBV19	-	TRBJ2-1	CASSIRQTQYNEQFF	TGTGCCAGTAGTATTCGCCAGACACAATACAATGAGCAGTTCTTC
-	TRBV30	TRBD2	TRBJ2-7	CAWSEGLAGVHEQYF	TGTGCCTGGAGCGAGGGGCTAGCGGGAGTACACGAGCAGTACTTC
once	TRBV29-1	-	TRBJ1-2	CSVSPTRDPRGDYGYTF	TGCAGCGTTAGTCCTACAAGGGACCCCAGGGGCGATTATGGCTACACCTTC
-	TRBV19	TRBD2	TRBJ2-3	CASSRSGGGKGTDTQYF	TGTGCCAGTAGTAGGAGCGGGGGAGGCAAAGGGACAGATACGCAGTATTTT
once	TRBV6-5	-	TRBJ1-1	CASRTSKMNTEAFF	TGTGCCAGCAGGACCAGCAAAATGAACACTGAAGCTTTCTTT
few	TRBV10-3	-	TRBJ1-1	CAIRRTGPGGTEAFF	TGTGCCATCAGGAGGACGGGGCCAGGAGGCACTGAAGCTTTCTTT
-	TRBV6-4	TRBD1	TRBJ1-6	CASTPRQGIEPLHF	TGTGCCAGCACCCCCCGACAGGGCATAGAGCCCCTCCACTTT
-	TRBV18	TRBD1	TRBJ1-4	CASSLRQGREKLFF	TGTGCCAGCTCCCTTCGACAGGGGAGGGAAAAACTGTTTTTT
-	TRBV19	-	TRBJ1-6	CASRHRERVDSPLHF	TGTGCCAGTAGACACAGGGAGCGCGTGGATTCACCCCTCCACTTT
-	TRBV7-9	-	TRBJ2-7	CASSFDRWGYEQYF	TGTGCCAGCAGCTTTGACAGGTGGGGGTACGAGCAGTACTTC
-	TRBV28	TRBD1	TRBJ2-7	CASSGTGEFYEQYF	TGTGCCAGCAGTGGGACAGGGGAATTCTACGAGCAGTACTTC
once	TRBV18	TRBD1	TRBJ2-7	CASSPQGAYEQYF	TGTGCCAGCTCTCCGCAGGGGGCCTACGAGCAGTACTTC
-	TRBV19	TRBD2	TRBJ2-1	CASSIDLLAGERDSYNEQFF	TGTGCCAGTAGTATAGATCTACTAGCGGGAGAGCGGGATTCCTACAATGAGCAGTTCTTC
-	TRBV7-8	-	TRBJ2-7	CASSLAGQPYEQYF	TGTGCCAGCAGCTTAGCCGGACAGCCCTACGAGCAGTACTTC
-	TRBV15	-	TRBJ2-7	CATSRVEDLLIHEQYF	TGTGCCACCAGCAGAGTAGAGGACCTCCTCATACACGAGCAGTACTTC
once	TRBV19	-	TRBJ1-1	CASRKILGNTEAFF	TGTGCCAGTAGGAAAATATTGGGTAACACTGAAGCTTTCTTT
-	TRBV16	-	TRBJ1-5	CASSQSGGAGQPQHF	TGTGCCAGCAGCCAATCAGGGGGGGCCGGACAGCCCCAGCATTTT
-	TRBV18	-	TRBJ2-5	CASSPPGRPETQYF	TGTGCCAGCTCACCTCCGGGCCGTCCGGAGACCCAGTACTTC
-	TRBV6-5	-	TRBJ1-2	CASSYSKSGRNYGYTF	TGTGCCAGCAGTTACTCGAAATCAGGACGGAACTATGGCTACACCTTC
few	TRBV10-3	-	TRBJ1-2	CAIRTELLTNYGYTF	TGTGCCATCAGGACAGAGTTGCTTACTAACTATGGCTACACCTTC
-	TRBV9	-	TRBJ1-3	CASSVGGDSGNTIYF	TGTGCCAGCAGCGTCGGGGGTGACTCTGGAAACACCATATATTTT